A single sample gave rise to the 22 T cell receptor beta chains below, sequenced in a study of beta chain features in type 1 diabetes. Of the isolated RNA, all was reverse transcribed, and so the sequenced material was expressed TCRB transcripts. The data were produced by immunoSEQ multiplex PCR, yet TCRdb's version contains in-frame clones alone and is incomplete. The sample includes hundreds of thousands of clones, around an eighth of them seen just once. Input material: naive CD4+ T cells from blood. The receptors originated from a man younger than 35 in good health.

The chain recombines TRBV18 with TRBJ2-1, with TRBD2 matching over 12 bases. Per germline, CDR1 KGHSH and CDR2 LQKENI. The CDR3 has 16 residues. The trim removed 6 bases at V and 6 bases at J, leaving 9 bases unmatched. The CDR3 is CASSPPGLAGINEQFF. CDR3 nucleotides: TGTGCCAGCTCCCCGCCGGGACTAGCGGGTATCAATGAGCAGTTCTTC.

The chain recombines TRBV28 with TRBJ2-7, with 11 bases matching TRBD1. Germline CDR1 is MDHEN and CDR2 is SYDVKM. The CDR3 has 16 residues. Germline trimming cut 3 bases from V and 5 bases from J; bases unmatched to any gene: 9. The CDR3 DNA sequence: TGTGCCAGCAGTTTTTTTATCCGGACAGGGGGCAACGAGCAGTACTTC. Its translation is CASSFFIRTGGNEQYF.

This clone was recorded a few times. V is TRBV10-3 and J is TRBJ2-7; 9 positions match TRBD1. Germline CDR1 and CDR2: ENHRY and SYGVKD. With V trimmed by 4 bases and J by 5 bases, 9 bases remained unmatched. The CDR3 has 15 amino acids. For the CDR3, the DNA is TGTGCCATCAGTGTTAACAGGGGGCGCGGGGACGAGCAGTACTTC. It translates to CAISVNRGRGDEQYF.

Comments on this clone: The same CDR3 is also encoded by other DNA sequences in this sample. This sequence joins TRBV30 and TRBJ1-5, with D unclear. The V and J ends lost 0 bases and 2 bases respectively, with 5 bases between them. The CDR3 covers 13 residues. Germline V gives CDR1 GTSNPN, CDR2 SVGIG (reference sequence). The CDR3 region is CAWSVLGNQPQHF. The CDR3 bases are TGTGCCTGGAGTGTACTAGGCAATCAGCCCCAGCATTTT. The full variable domain, with the rest looked up from reference TRBV30 and TRBJ1-5, is SQTIHQWPATLVQPVGSPLSLECTVEGTSNPNLYWYRQAAGRGLQLLFYSVGIGQISSEVPQNLSASRPQDRQFILSSKKLLLSDSGFYLCAWSVLGNQPQHFGDGTRLSIL.

The gene calls are TRBV30 and TRBJ1-5, with 7 positions matching TRBD1. Germline loops: CDR1 GTSNPN, CDR2 SVGIG (reference sequence). CDR3 size: 14 residues. The V gene end was trimmed by 1 base and the J gene end by 4 bases; junction bases not matched to a gene: 4. The CDR3: CAWSEGTVNQPQHF. The CDR3, as DNA: TGTGCCTGGAGTGAAGGGACAGTAAATCAGCCCCAGCATTTT.

The chain employs TRBV10-3 and TRBJ2-7; TRBD2 might be the D (5 bases). Germline assignment: CDR1 ENHRY and CDR2 SYGVKD. The CDR3 runs to 16 residues. V lost 5 bases and J lost 0, with 17 bases in between. The CDR3, as DNA: TGTGCCATCAGTACCCCGGTCCGGACTTCCTCCTACGAGCAGTACTTC. It is translated as CAISTPVRTSSYEQYF.

This clone was counted between two and nine times. The V and J genes are TRBV7-9 and TRBJ1-6; D uncertain. The V end lost 4 bases, the J end lost 10 bases, and 14 bases lay between the germline ends. Germline loops: CDR1 SEHNR, CDR2 FQNEAQ (reference sequence). This CDR3 has 14 residues. The CDR3 DNA follows: TGTGCCAGCAGCTCCGGTCTTTTAGTCTCACCCCTCCACTTT. The encoded protein is CASSSGLLVSPLHF.

V is TRBV6-1 and J is TRBJ2-3; 7 positions match TRBD2. Trimming removed 3 bases from V and 4 bases from J; junction bases left unmatched: 1. The CDR3 runs to 13 residues. From germline, CDR1 is MNHNS and CDR2 SASEGT. DNA for the CDR3: TGTGCCAGCAGTGAGGGGGGGTCAGATACGCAGTATTTT. Its translation: CASSEGGSDTQYF.

The chain carries TRBV7-3 and TRBJ1-1; D unresolved. The V end lost 5 bases, the J end lost 3 bases, and 10 bases lay between the germline ends. The CDR3 sequence is 13 residues long. CDR1 SGHTA and CDR2 FQGTGA come from the germline V gene. In nucleotides, the CDR3 is TGTGCCAGCAGCCAAAACCTATACACTGAAGCTTTCTTT. Translating it yields CASSQNLYTEAFF.

This clone was observed a single time. The chain uses TRBV6-1 and TRBJ2-1; D is undetermined. This CDR3 is built from 10 residues. Per germline, CDR1 MNHNS and CDR2 SASEGT. V was pared by 11 bases and J by 5 bases, with 7 bases between. The CDR3 region has the DNA TGTGCCTGCGGCAACAATGAGCAGTTCTTC. Residues: CACGNNEQFF.

Comments on this clone: A junction end diverges from the germline sequence, so it may reflect a read error. The V call is TRBV6-5, the J call TRBJ1-1; 10 bases fit TRBD1. CDR3 length: 13 residues. Germline assignment: CDR1 MNHEY and CDR2 SVGAGI. The CDR3 here is CAISGQGVTEAFF. CDR3 bases: TGTGCCATCAGTGGACAGGGGGTCACTGAAGCTTTCTTT.

V usage is TRBV7-3 and J usage is TRBJ2-1; a possible D gene is TRBD1 (5 bases). From germline, CDR1 is SGHTA and CDR2 FQGTGA. The CDR3 consists of 15 residues. Trimming stripped 2 bases from V and 5 bases from J, with 13 bases between. CDR3 region: CASSLDSTMDNEQFF. The CDR3 DNA reads TGTGCCAGCAGCTTAGACAGTACTATGGACAATGAGCAGTTCTTC.

This clone has a handful of counts. The chain is built from TRBV15 and TRBJ2-2, with 9 bases lining up with TRBD1. V trimming: 8 bases; J trimming: 4 bases; junction bases outside the gene matches: 20. From germline, CDR1 is LNHNV and CDR2 YYDKDF (reference sequence). CDR3 length equals 19 residues. The CDR3 sequence is CATQQSRNRGPLTTGELFF. In DNA, the CDR3 is TGTGCCACCCAGCAGAGCAGAAACAGGGGGCCTTTGACCACCGGGGAGCTGTTTTTT.

The chain joins TRBV5-1 to TRBJ2-5, with 11 nucleotides matching TRBD1. The CDR3 runs 16 residues. Germline V lookup: CDR1 SGHRS, CDR2 YFSETQ. V trimming: 0 bases; J trimming: 7 bases; junction bases outside the gene matches: 8. The CDR3 is CASSLERTGGWVTQYF. In DNA, the CDR3 is TGCGCCAGCAGCTTGGAGCGGACAGGGGGCTGGGTGACCCAGTACTTC.

V is TRBV25-1 and J is TRBJ2-5; TRBD2 agrees at 8 bases. J was trimmed by 4 bases and V by 7 bases; bases with no gene match: 5. Germline CDR1 reads MGHDK; CDR2 reads SYGVNS. This CDR3 spans 13 amino acids. CDR3 loop: CASTLAGGETQYF. For the CDR3, the DNA is TGTGCCAGCACTCTGGCGGGGGGAGAGACCCAGTACTTC.

V and J are TRBV25-1 and TRBJ2-3; 8 bases match TRBD1. Germline CDR1 is MGHDK and CDR2 is SYGVNS. Losses at the gene ends were 2 bases for V and 11 bases for J; bases not matched to a gene: 9. This CDR3 contains 14 residues. The CDR3 DNA follows: TGTGCCAGCAGTGAACCCCGGACAGGGCAGAAGCAGTATTTT. As protein: CASSEPRTGQKQYF.

This clone occurred a few times. CDR3 region: CASSLWGHRNMAQHF. In nucleotides, the CDR3 is TGTGCCAGCAGCTTATGGGGACACCGGAATATGGCCCAGCATTTT. V gene TRBV7-2 combines with J gene TRBJ1-5, with D perhaps matching TRBD1 (6 bases). Trimming removed 2 bases from V and 11 bases from J, with 19 bases in between. The CDR3 has 15 residues. CDR1 SGHTA and CDR2 FQGNSA come from the germline V gene.

The sample holds many counts of this clone. The J gene is TRBJ1-6, the V gene TRBV4-3; D not resolved. The CDR3 has 12 amino acids. Germline V lookup: CDR1 LGHNA, CDR2 YSLEER. The V end was cut by 4 bases, the J end by 10 bases, with 8 bases between. CDR3 sequence reads: CASSLLGSPLHF. CDR3 bases: TGCGCCAGCAGCCTCCTCGGGTCACCCCTCCACTTT.

This clone turned up a few times. The CDR3 nucleotides read TGTGCCAGCAGCGTAGCTACTAGCCTTAGCACAGATACGCAGTATTTT. It specifies CASSVATSLSTDTQYF. The chain has TRBV9 and TRBJ2-3, with D maybe TRBD2 (6 bases). CDR1 and CDR2 from the germline V gene are SGDLS and YYNGEE. The CDR3 loop spans 16 amino acids. Trimming removed 0 bases from V and 0 bases from J, with 11 bases in between.

The sample holds a few counts of this clone. V is TRBV7-2 and J is TRBJ1-4, with TRBD1 as a possible D gene (6 bases). The germline V gene has CDR1 SGHTA and CDR2 FQGNSA. V dropped 5 bases and J dropped 5 bases, with 12 bases sitting between them. CDR3 length: 14 amino acids. For the CDR3, the DNA is TGTGCCAGCAGCCCACAGGGCTTGAATGAAAAACTGTTTTTT. As protein: CASSPQGLNEKLFF. Complete variable domain (other parts from reference TRBV7-2 and TRBJ1-4): GAGVSQSPSNKVTEKGKDVELRCDPISGHTALYWYRQSLGQGLEFLIYFQGNSAPDKSGLPSDRFSAERTGGSVSTLTIQRTQQEDSAVYLCASSPQGLNEKLFFGSGTQLSVL.

The V gene is TRBV4-3, the J gene TRBJ1-5; the D gene is possibly TRBD1 (5 bases). V was clipped by 3 bases and J by 1 base, with 7 bases between them. In germline, CDR1 is LGHNA, CDR2 YSLEER. The CDR3 length is 14 residues. Written as DNA, the CDR3 is TGCGCCAGCAGCCACCGACAGAGCAATCAGCCCCAGCATTTT. It codes for CASSHRQSNQPQHF.

The chain recombines TRBV27 with TRBJ2-1; 7 nucleotides line up with TRBD1. Per the germline V gene, CDR1 is MNHEY and CDR2 is SMNVEV (reference sequence). This CDR3 has 15 residues. The ends lost 1 base at V and 0 bases at J; junction bases unmatched: 0. In DNA, the CDR3 is TGTGCCAGCAGTTTATACAGGGGCTCCTACAATGAGCAGTTCTTC. Its translation: CASSLYRGSYNEQFF.